These 30 T cell receptor beta chains share one sample of origin, sequenced in a study of cytomegalovirus exposure and HLA in healthy donors. The PCR made use of 60 Vbeta and 13 Jbeta primers. Using immunoSEQ multiplex PCR, the repertoire was profiled, and TCRdb retains in-frame clones only, with some absent. Of hundreds of thousands of clones listed, roughly 78% are singletons. Sequencing was done on a sample of PBMCs. The receptors were sampled from a boy aged 5-17 years in good health and CMV-seronegative.

This chain connects TRBV7-9 to TRBJ2-2; D uncertain. V dropped 5 bases and J dropped 3 bases, with 10 bases sitting between them. The germline V gene encodes CDR1 SEHNR and CDR2 FQNEAQ (reference sequence). This CDR3 has 14 amino acids. The CDR3: CASSISLDTGELFF. As DNA, the CDR3 is TGTGCCAGCAGCATAAGCCTAGACACCGGGGAGCTGTTTTTT. Full variable domain (outside the CDR3, taken from reference TRBV7-9 and TRBJ2-2): DTGVSQNPRHKITKRGQNVTFRCDPISEHNRLYWYRQTLGQGPEFLTYFQNEAQLEKSRLLSDRFSAERPKGSFSTLEIQRTEQGDSAMYLCASSISLDTGELFFGEGSRLTVL.

This clone occurred once. The chain combines TRBV12-5 with TRBJ1-1; 7 bases fit TRBD1. CDR3 length: 16 residues. In germline, CDR1 is LGHNT, CDR2 FRNRAP. J was trimmed by 1 base and V by 7 bases; bases with no gene match: 12. The CDR3 DNA sequence: TGTGCTAGTGACTGGGGGACAGTACATTCGAACACTGAAGCTTTCTTT. Translating it yields CASDWGTVHSNTEAFF. Filled out from reference TRBV12-5 and TRBJ1-1, the complete variable domain reads DARVTQTPRHKVTEMGQEVTMRCQPILGHNTVFWYRQTMMQGLELLAYFRNRAPLDDSGMPKDRFSAEMPDATLATLKIQPSEPRDSAVYFCASDWGTVHSNTEAFFGQGTRLTVV.

The V and J genes are TRBV11-1 and TRBJ2-3; TRBD2 aligns across 8 bases. CDR1 is SGHAT and CDR2 is FQDESV in the germline V gene (reference sequence). The ends lost 7 bases at V and 2 bases at J; junction bases unmatched: 5. The length of the CDR3 is 14 residues. The CDR3 DNA reads TGTGCCAGCAAACGAGCGGGGGACACAGATACGCAGTATTTT. Protein sequence: CASKRAGDTDTQYF.

The chain couples TRBV2 to TRBJ1-2; D may be TRBD1 (6 bases). This CDR3 has 14 amino acids. CDR1 SNHLY and CDR2 FYNNEI come from the germline V gene. Trimming cost V 2 bases and J 4 bases, with 11 bases left between them. The CDR3 loop reads CASSETGWVYGYTF. The CDR3 DNA reads as TGTGCCAGCAGTGAAACAGGGTGGGTCTATGGCTACACCTTC. The full variable domain, rest sourced from reference TRBV2 and TRBJ1-2, is EPEVTQTPSHQVTQMGQEVILRCVPISNHLYFYWYRQILGQKVEFLVSFYNNEISEKSEIFDDQFSVERPDGSNFTLKIRSTKLEDSAMYFCASSETGWVYGYTFGSGTRLTVV.

This rearrangement joins TRBV29-1 to TRBJ2-7; maybe TRBD2 (6 bases). The CDR3 extends over 13 amino acids. The V gene's germline CDR1 is SQVTM and CDR2 ANQGSEA. Trimming took 6 bases from V and 6 from J, leaving 18 bases between them. This chain's CDR3 is CSVLRWGVGEQYF. As DNA, the CDR3 is TGCAGCGTGCTCCGGTGGGGGGTCGGCGAGCAGTACTTC.

This chain links TRBV7-6 with TRBJ2-7; a weak D match, TRBD1 (6 bases). The germline CDR1 and CDR2 sequences are SGHVS and FNYEAQ. This CDR3 contains 15 residues. V was pared by 4 bases and J by 5 bases, with 18 bases between. As DNA, the CDR3 is TGTGCCAGCAGCTCCGGTCGTCAGGGGAGACACGAGCAGTACTTC. The encoded protein is CASSSGRQGRHEQYF.

The chain carries TRBV7-6 and TRBJ1-1, with 9 bases fitting TRBD1. In germline, CDR1 is SGHVS, CDR2 FNYEAQ. Trimming removed 1 base from V and 8 bases from J; junction bases left unmatched: 2. The CDR3 is made up of 13 amino acids. CDR3 protein: CASSLVTGGEAFF. In nucleotides, the CDR3 is TGTGCCAGCAGCTTAGTGACAGGGGGGGAAGCTTTCTTT.

This clone has only a few counts. The rearrangement links TRBV6-6 to TRBJ2-7, with D perhaps matching TRBD1 (5 bases). V was clipped by 6 bases and J by 4 bases, with 16 bases between them. The CDR3 has 14 amino acids. Per germline, CDR1 MNHNY and CDR2 SVGAGI (reference sequence). The CDR3 loop reads CASSRATEGYEQYF. For the CDR3, the DNA is TGTGCCAGCAGCAGAGCGACAGAAGGGTACGAGCAGTACTTC.

The rearrangement uses TRBV5-4 and TRBJ2-7; TRBD1 matches at 7 bases. Germline loops: CDR1 SGHNT, CDR2 YYREEE (reference sequence). This CDR3 region has 13 residues. The ends lost 1 base at V and 6 bases at J; junction bases unmatched: 4. The CDR3 spells CASSLWAGGEQYF. The CDR3 coding sequence is TGTGCCAGCAGCTTGTGGGCAGGGGGCGAGCAGTACTTC.

This clone was recorded a few times. The chain couples TRBV6-6 to TRBJ2-2; maybe TRBD1 (7 bases). The CDR3 loop spans 14 amino acids. Trimming pared 4 bases from V and 7 bases from J, leaving 13 bases between. CDR1 is MNHNY, CDR2 SVGAGI, per germline (reference sequence). The CDR3 DNA is TGTGCCAGCAGTTCGACAGGGACTGGCGGGGAGCTGTTTTTT. The encoded protein is CASSSTGTGGELFF.

The genes are TRBV5-4 and TRBJ2-2, with TRBD2 as a possible D gene (5 bases). This CDR3 contains 16 residues. Germline assignment: CDR1 SGHNT and CDR2 YYREEE (reference sequence). Trimming took off 4 bases at V and 4 bases at J, with 17 bases between the two ends. The CDR3 reads CASSRKRERSTGELFF. The CDR3 bases are TGTGCCAGCAGCCGGAAGAGGGAAAGGAGCACCGGGGAGCTGTTTTTT. Variable domain in full (rest from reference TRBV5-4 and TRBJ2-2): ETGVTQSPTHLIKTRGQQVTLRCSSQSGHNTVSWYQQALGQGPQFIFQYYREEENGRGNFPPRFSGLQFPNYSSELNVNALELDDSALYLCASSRKRERSTGELFFGEGSRLTVL.

The chain has TRBV13 and TRBJ2-1; 7 bases agree with TRBD2. There are 15 residues in the CDR3. Looked up from germline, CDR1 is PRHDT and CDR2 is FYEKMQ (reference sequence). J lost 0 bases, V lost 5 bases, and 4 bases had no gene match. As DNA, the CDR3 is TGTGCCAGCAGCCCGACGGGAGGCTCCTACAATGAGCAGTTCTTC. Translation: CASSPTGGSYNEQFF.

The chain has TRBV7-2 and TRBJ2-7, with TRBD2 identical over 15 bases. Germline CDR1 and CDR2: SGHTA and FQGNSA. This CDR3 spans 16 amino acids. V lost 5 bases, J lost 5 bases, and 7 bases stayed unmatched. This chain's CDR3 is CASSPGLAGGQHEQYF. The CDR3 DNA follows: TGTGCCAGCAGCCCAGGACTAGCGGGGGGGCAGCACGAGCAGTACTTC.

V and J are TRBV6-5 and TRBJ2-7; 9 bases are shared with TRBD1. CDR1 is MNHEY and CDR2 is SVGAGI in the germline V gene. This CDR3 has 16 residues. J lost 1 base, V lost 4 bases, and 8 bases had no gene match. The CDR3 spells CASSFTGTGLSYEQYF. As DNA, the CDR3 is TGTGCCAGCAGTTTTACCGGGACAGGGTTGTCCTACGAGCAGTACTTC.

V gene TRBV5-5 combines with J gene TRBJ1-4, with 11 bases aligning to TRBD1. This CDR3 has 16 residues. V lost 3 bases, J lost 8 bases, and 9 bases stayed unmatched. The germline gives CDR1 SGHKS, CDR2 YYEKEE (reference sequence). CDR3 DNA sequence: TGTGCCAGCAGCTACATTCCGGGACAGGGGGAAGAAAAACTGTTTTTT. Translating gives CASSYIPGQGEEKLFF. Filled out from reference TRBV5-5 and TRBJ1-4, the complete variable domain reads DAGVTQSPTHLIKTRGQQVTLRCSPISGHKSVSWYQQVLGQGPQFIFQYYEKEERGRGNFPDRFSARQFPNYSSELNVNALLLGDSALYLCASSYIPGQGEEKLFFGSGTQLSVL.

This clone has more than one count but fewer than ten. The CDR3 DNA reads as TGTGCCAGCAGTGGGGGCCCCCGATACGGAGAGACCCAGTACTTC. Its protein product is CASSGGPRYGETQYF. The rearrangement links TRBV2 to TRBJ2-5, with D maybe TRBD1 (5 bases). CDR1 and CDR2 from the germline V gene are SNHLY and FYNNEI. CDR3 length: 15 amino acids. V was cut by 4 bases and J by 4 bases, with 16 bases left in between.

This clone has more than one count but fewer than ten. The chain joins TRBV5-4 to TRBJ2-7; D is unclear. The CDR3 contains 13 residues. Trimming removed 7 bases from V and 1 base from J, with 12 bases in between. CDR1 SGHNT and CDR2 YYREEE come from the germline V gene (reference sequence). This CDR3 reads CASSQLPSYEQYF. In nucleotides, the CDR3 is TGTGCCAGCTCACAACTACCTTCCTACGAGCAGTACTTC.

The genes are TRBV19 and TRBJ2-7; 7 nucleotides match TRBD2. CDR1 is LNHDA and CDR2 is SQIVND in the germline V gene (reference sequence). The CDR3 is 13 residues long. The J segment lost 7 bases and the V segment lost 8 bases, leaving 11 bases of the junction unmatched. The CDR3 DNA is TGTGCCAGTCGAGCTAGCGGCTCACGAGAGCAGTACTTC. It specifies CASRASGSREQYF.

DNA of the CDR3: TGTGCTAGTGGTTTGGAATCCGGTCAGCCCCAGCATTTT. Residues: CASGLESGQPQHF. This sequence joins TRBV12-5 and TRBJ1-5; D gene unclear. V lost 1 base and J 6 bases, leaving 7 bases between the germline ends. CDR3 length: 13 amino acids. Germline V CDR1 and CDR2: LGHNT, FRNRAP.

This clone appeared once. The junction and the germline gene differ at one end; a read error may be behind it. The chain has TRBV7-9 and TRBJ1-3; no clear D gene. The germline V gene encodes CDR1 SEHNR and CDR2 FQNEAQ (reference sequence). This CDR3 region has 12 residues. The CDR3 DNA reads as TGTTCCAGCATCAACGGTACGGGCACCATATATTTT. It yields the protein CSSINGTGTIYF.

This chain links TRBV30 with TRBJ1-1; no firm D call. Trimming took off 0 bases at V and 1 base at J, with 9 bases between the two ends. The CDR3 has 14 amino acids. The germline gives CDR1 GTSNPN, CDR2 SVGIG (reference sequence). CDR3 loop: CAWSVGGRNTEAFF. The CDR3 DNA is TGTGCCTGGAGTGTAGGAGGCAGGAACACTGAAGCTTTCTTT.

The V gene is TRBV7-3, the J gene TRBJ2-3; 8 bases are a match to TRBD1. Germline values: CDR1 SGHTA, CDR2 FQGTGA. V trimming: 3 bases; J trimming: 1 base; junction bases outside the gene matches: 0. There are 14 residues in the CDR3. The CDR3 sequence is CASSLTGGTDTQYF. The CDR3 nucleotides read TGTGCCAGCAGCTTGACAGGGGGCACAGATACGCAGTATTTT.

In its sample, this clone was seen a few times. The rearrangement links TRBV5-1 to TRBJ1-4, with a weak D call TRBD1 (5 bases). The CDR3 is 16 residues long. Germline V lookup: CDR1 SGHRS, CDR2 YFSETQ. Between the trimmed V and J ends, which lost 0 bases and 10 bases, there was a span of 19 bases. CDR3 in amino acids: CASSLGRTGAGGKLFF. In DNA, the CDR3 is TGCGCCAGCAGCTTGGGAAGGACGGGCGCCGGGGGAAAACTGTTTTTT.

The chain joins TRBV7-6 to TRBJ1-2, with 7 bases aligning to TRBD1. CDR3 length: 15 amino acids. Germline V gene sequence: CDR1 SGHVS, CDR2 FNYEAQ. The trim removed 1 base at V and 4 bases at J, leaving 6 bases unmatched. CDR3 nucleotides: TGTGCCAGCAGCTTAGGTGTAGACAGGGCCTATGGCTACACCTTC. Translating gives CASSLGVDRAYGYTF.

Here the CDR3 DNA reads TGTGCCAGCAGACAGGACAGTACCAACTATGGCTACACCTTC. Amino acids: CASRQDSTNYGYTF. V is TRBV2 and J is TRBJ1-2, with D possibly being TRBD1 (6 bases). The CDR3 runs to 14 residues. Germline CDR1 reads SNHLY; CDR2 reads FYNNEI. The V end lost 6 bases, the J end lost 2 bases, and 13 bases lay between the germline ends.

The chain links TRBV10-3 to TRBJ1-4; TRBD1 aligns across 9 bases. After removal of 0 bases from V and 4 bases from J, the junction contained 3 bases not matched to a gene. CDR3 size: 16 residues. Germline V gene sequence: CDR1 ENHRY, CDR2 SYGVKD. The CDR3 DNA reads TGTGCCATCAGTGAGTCGATGGGACAGGGTAATGAAAAACTGTTTTTT. Protein: CAISESMGQGNEKLFF.

In its sample, this clone was seen once. V and J are TRBV28 and TRBJ1-1; D call uncertain. Germline assignment: CDR1 MDHEN and CDR2 SYDVKM. V lost 8 bases to trimming and J lost 3 bases, with 16 bases between them. The CDR3 is 14 residues long. The DNA for the CDR3 is TGTGCCAGCCATCTACGGGGATTTTACACTGAAGCTTTCTTT. Its protein product is CASHLRGFYTEAFF.

In its sample, this clone was seen once. The rearrangement uses TRBV13 and TRBJ2-1, with TRBD2 matching 8 bases. There are 15 residues in the CDR3. CDR1 and CDR2 from the germline V gene are PRHDT and FYEKMQ (reference sequence). The ends lost 7 bases at V and 4 bases at J; junction bases unmatched: 9. The CDR3, as DNA: TGTGCCAGCACCTCGACTAGCGAGATGTACAATGAGCAGTTCTTC. Residues: CASTSTSEMYNEQFF.

This clone has more than one count but fewer than ten. The chain couples TRBV25-1 to TRBJ1-2; the D is unclear. This CDR3 comprises 13 residues. The V end lost 3 bases, the J end lost 8 bases, and 13 bases lay between the germline ends. Germline V gives CDR1 MGHDK, CDR2 SYGVNS. The CDR3 sequence is CASSEQWAGGYTF. The DNA for the CDR3 is TGTGCCAGCAGTGAGCAGTGGGCAGGAGGCTACACCTTC.

This clone was observed a handful of times. Additional DNA sequences in this sample encode the identical CDR3. The rearrangement links TRBV7-9 to TRBJ1-1, with D perhaps matching TRBD1 (5 bases). The germline V gene has CDR1 SEHNR and CDR2 FQNEAQ (reference sequence). This CDR3 has 14 amino acids. V lost 1 base and J 1 base, leaving 7 bases between the germline ends. The CDR3: CASSLGGANTEAFF. The CDR3 bases are TGTGCCAGCAGCTTAGGTGGGGCGAACACTGAAGCTTTCTTT.